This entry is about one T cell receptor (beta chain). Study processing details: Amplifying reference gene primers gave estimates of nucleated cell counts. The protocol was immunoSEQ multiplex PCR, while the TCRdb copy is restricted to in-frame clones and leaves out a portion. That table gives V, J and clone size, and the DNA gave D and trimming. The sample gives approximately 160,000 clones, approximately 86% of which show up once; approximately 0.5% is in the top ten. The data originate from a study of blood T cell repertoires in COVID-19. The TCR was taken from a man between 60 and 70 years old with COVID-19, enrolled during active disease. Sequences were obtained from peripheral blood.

In DNA, the CDR3 is TGTGCCAGCAGCCGTTCGAGCCCCTACGAGCAGTACTTC. Translation: CASSRSSPYEQYF. V usage is TRBV28 and J usage is TRBJ2-7; D not certain. The CDR3 has 13 amino acids. Germline assignment: CDR1 MDHEN and CDR2 SYDVKM. Trimming stripped 6 bases from V and 2 bases from J, with 11 bases between.